This record looks at one T cell receptor beta chain sequence and its context. Its matching antigen is unknown. TCRdb keeps only in-frame clones here, not all; method: immunoSEQ multiplex PCR. The top ten hold roughly 2.5% of the sample, which has about 150,000 clones, about 85% seen once. The source of the sample is a study of T cell responses to AZD1222 COVID-19 vaccine. The study, taken as a whole, reports: Without day 14 samples, only post-peak T cell repertoires were studied. Baseline seropositivity characterized only a handful of AZD1222 recipients. Females outnumbered males among donors, who were mostly white British; clonal diversity was possibly underestimated. Unmutated variant regions are reportedly the target of nearly half of TCRs that are spike-specific.

The CDR3 loop spans 15 amino acids. CDR1 is MNHEY, CDR2 SVGAGI, per germline. Trimming stripped 0 bases from V and 6 bases from J, with 12 bases between. Material: peripheral blood, obtained on day 0 of AZD1222 vaccination. This clonotype was sampled from an adult in good health. The rearrangement joins TRBV6-5 to TRBJ2-1, with no clear D. This CDR3 reads CASSYSDSLGNEQFF. The CDR3 DNA follows: TGTGCCAGCAGTTACTCGGATTCCCTAGGCAATGAGCAGTTCTTC.